This T cell receptor (beta chain) was sequenced for a study of CD8+ T cells in alopecia areata. Study-wide context: Administration of oral tofacitinib to treated patients was at 5 to 10 mg twice daily. Tofacitinib ran 6 to 18 months, followed by 6 months off drug. Findings and limits, study-wide: Lesional scalp displayed greater clonality than normal scalp, most notably in alopecia totalis/universalis.

Extraction of RNA preceded its reverse transcription into cDNA, which served as the sequencing template. Assay: immunoSEQ multiplex PCR; the TCRdb copy retains only in-frame clones and omits some. The table lists 150,000 to 200,000 clones, about 66% of them singletons. This clone was detected only a few times. The target antigen is unknown. The V end was cut by 1 base, the J end by 10 bases, with 8 bases between. The CDR3 consists of 13 residues. Per germline, CDR1 SGHAT and CDR2 FQNNGV. Lesional scalp punch biopsies and peripheral blood came from alopecia areata patients. This clonotype originated in a human donor with alopecia areata. The source material was CD8+ T cells sorted from blood, sampled at week 0. V gene TRBV11-2 combines with J gene TRBJ1-6, with D tentatively TRBD1 (5 bases). The CDR3 region is CASSLGGGSPLHF. The CDR3 region has the DNA TGTGCCAGCAGCTTAGGCGGGGGATCACCCCTCCACTTT.